One and the same sample provided the 4 T cell receptor beta chains below, sequenced in a study of metastatic and nonmetastatic thyroid tumors (dated by TCRdb to 2020 to 2022). The library was produced with PCR. TCRdb names Illumina HiSeq 4000 as the instrument used. TCRdb ran its own pipeline on the public reads, namely fastp trimming at Q25 and MiXCR clone calling, and kept in-frame beta chains. Recorded for this sample are over 20,000 clones; roughly an eighth of them occurred a single time. Of the sample, approximately 6.2% is held by the ten largest clones. No treatment had been received by any patient before thyroid surgery. Sequencing input: blood. The receptors derive from a male donor with papillary thyroid cancer or a benign thyroid nodule (not recorded which). Some clones in this sample may be carry-over from other donors' samples.

The chain uses TRBV7-9 and TRBJ2-7, with 7 bases aligning to TRBD1. The CDR3 has 15 residues. V gave up 5 bases and J gave up 5 bases; unmatched junction bases: 12. Germline V gene data show CDR1 as SEHNR and CDR2 as FQNEAQ (reference sequence). The CDR3 coding sequence is TGTGCCAGCAGCATGACGTGGGACAGTTCTAACGAGCAGTACTTC. Its translation is CASSMTWDSSNEQYF.

This clone was detected ten times or more. The chain links TRBV28 to TRBJ2-2; D not resolved. The CDR3 has 14 residues. The V and J ends lost 4 bases and 0 bases respectively, with 6 bases between them. The germline V gene has CDR1 MDHEN and CDR2 SYDVKM. In nucleotides, the CDR3 is TGTGCCAGCAGTTCCAGAGCGAACACCGGGGAGCTGTTTTTT. Protein: CASSSRANTGELFF.

This clone is medium-sized within its sample. The V gene is TRBV30, the J gene TRBJ2-2; TRBD1 matches at 7 bases. Germline-derived CDR1 and CDR2 are GTSNPN and SVGIG (reference sequence). V lost 4 bases and J lost 5; bases outside the gene matches: 4. The CDR3 has 13 residues. The CDR3 region has the DNA TGTGCCTGGATGGCAGGGGGAACCGGGGAGCTGTTTTTT. Translated: CAWMAGGTGELFF.

This clone was observed at least ten times. The V call is TRBV5-1, the J call TRBJ1-4; 7 bases line up with TRBD1. Germline V gene sequence: CDR1 SGHRS, CDR2 YFSETQ. The CDR3 spans 15 residues. V trimming: 4 bases; J trimming: 2 bases; junction bases outside the gene matches: 5. The DNA of the CDR3 is TGCGCCAGCAGCAACCGGGACAGCACTAATGAAAAACTGTTTTTT. It codes for CASSNRDSTNEKLFF.